A selection of T cell receptor beta chains follows, all from one sample in a study of Ad26.COV2.S vaccination and SARS-CoV-2 variants. The protocol was immunoSEQ multiplex PCR, while the TCRdb copy is restricted to in-frame clones and leaves out a portion. The sample holds about 350,000 clones, around nine tenths seen once. Sequenced here: peripheral blood, sampled in a trial of Ad26.COV2.S vaccine versus placebo. These receptors were obtained from a person aged 18 to 59 who received the Ad26.COV2.S COVID-19 vaccine or a placebo. CDR3s include the opening cysteine and the closing phenylalanine or tryptophan. A D gene is named only where the DNA matches it firmly. Only some rows state a clone size, as once, few, many or a class for expanded clones.

TRBJ2-5 NA TRBD1 TRBV5-1 TGCGCCAGCAGTGTTATGGGACAGGGAGTTCGAGAGACCCAGTACTTC CASSVMGQGVRETQYF
TRBJ1-5 NA NA TRBV2 TGTGCCAGCAGTTTACTAGGGGGGAGATTTGGCAATCAGCCCCAGCATTTT CASSLLGGRFGNQPQHF
TRBJ1-2 NA NA TRBV30 TGTGCCTGGAGTGGCCCATACTCGATCAACTATGGCTACACCTTC CAWSGPYSINYGYTF
TRBJ2-7 NA TRBD1 TRBV6-5 TGTGCCAGCAGTCGACAGGGGGAGGGCTACGAGCAGTACTTC CASSRQGEGYEQYF
TRBJ1-3 NA NA TRBV7-2 TGTGCCAGCATACTTGACGTTTCCGGAAACACCATATATTTT CASILDVSGNTIYF
TRBJ1-3 NA NA TRBV7-2 TGTGCCAGCAGCCGGAGAGCTGGAAACACCATATATTTT CASSRRAGNTIYF
TRBJ1-1 NA NA TRBV4-3 TGCGCCAGCAGCCACCATACAGGGATTAACACTGAAGCTTTCTTT CASSHHTGINTEAFF
TRBJ2-1 NA TRBD2 TRBV11-2 TGTGCCAGCAGCTCGACTAGCGGGGCCTACAATGAGCAGTTCTTC CASSSTSGAYNEQFF
TRBJ2-4 NA TRBD2 TRBV9 TGTGCCAGCAGCCCCCTGGGGGGGGCCAAAAACATTCAGTACTTC CASSPLGGAKNIQYF
TRBJ2-5 NA NA TRBV7-8 TGTGCCAGCAGCTGGATTGCCGCGGGGCGTCAAGAGACCCAGTACTTC CASSWIAAGRQETQYF
TRBJ2-3 NA TRBD1 TRBV5-1 TGCGCCAGCAGCCACACACAGGGGGCAGATACGCAGTATTTT CASSHTQGADTQYF
TRBJ1-2 NA NA TRBV12-3/TRBV12-4 TGTGCCAGCAGTCAACTAGGAGGCTACACCTTC CASSQLGGYTF
TRBJ2-7 NA TRBD2 TRBV7-9 TGTGCCAGCAGCTCCCAGGGACTAGCGGGAGCGGGGCAGTACTTC CASSSQGLAGAGQYF
TRBJ2-3 NA TRBD2 TRBV6-2/TRBV6-3 TGTGCCAGCAGTTATGACGCTAGCGGGAGGACCCCGGATACGCAGTATTTT CASSYDASGRTPDTQYF
TRBJ2-1 NA NA TRBV25-1 TGTGCCAGCAGTGAATATGTTTCCTACAATGAGCAGTTCTTC CASSEYVSYNEQFF
TRBJ2-3 NA NA TRBV5-6 TGTGCCAGCAGCTTGAGAGATACGCAGTATTTT CASSLRDTQYF
TRBJ1-5 NA NA TRBV7-9 TGTGCCAGCAGCTTGGGGACACTGAGCAATCAGCCCCAGCATTTT CASSLGTLSNQPQHF
TRBJ1-1 NA NA TRBV18 TGTGCCAGCTCACCAGCCGGGACAACGAACACTGAAGCTTTCTTT CASSPAGTTNTEAFF
TRBJ2-1 NA TRBD1 TRBV9 TGTGCCAGCAGCACCGGACAGGGGATCTACAATGAGCAGTTCTTC CASSTGQGIYNEQFF
TRBJ1-5 NA TRBD1 TRBV5-1 TGCGCCAGCAGCCCCGGACAGGGTCATCAGCCCCAGCATTTT CASSPGQGHQPQHF
TRBJ2-1 NA TRBD2 TRBV9 TGTGCCAGCAGCGCCAGACTAGCGGGGGCGAACTACAATGAGCAGTTCTTC CASSARLAGANYNEQFF
TRBJ2-3 NA NA TRBV7-8 TGTGCCAGCAGCTTAGCGAAAGGGGGGGGCACAGATACGCAGTATTTT CASSLAKGGGTDTQYF
TRBJ1-6 NA NA TRBV7-9 TGTGCCAGCAGCTTTAGGGGAATCTATAATTCACCCCTCCACTTT CASSFRGIYNSPLHF
TRBJ1-4 NA NA TRBV3-1/TRBV3-2 TGTGCCAGCAGCCATGCCGGGAGTCGGGGAGGTGAAAAACTGTTTTTT CASSHAGSRGGEKLFF
TRBJ1-1 few NA TRBV6-5 TGTGCCAGCAGTTACTCGGGCCTACTGAACACTGAAGCTTTCTTT CASSYSGLLNTEAFF
TRBJ1-2 NA NA TRBV24-1 TGTGCCACCAGTGATTCAGGGATTAACTATGGCTACACCTTC CATSDSGINYGYTF
TRBJ2-1 NA NA TRBV12-5 TGTGCTAGTGGTATTACCGGGGTCTACAATGAGCAGTTCTTC CASGITGVYNEQFF
TRBJ1-5 NA NA TRBV27 TGTGCCAGCAGAACAGGCCCTTATCAGCCCCAGCATTTT CASRTGPYQPQHF
TRBJ1-1 NA TRBD1 TRBV6-5 TGTGCCAGCAGGGCGAGGACAGGGAACACTGAAGCTTTCTTT CASRARTGNTEAFF
TRBJ2-7 NA TRBD2 TRBV3-1/TRBV3-2 TGTGCCAGCAGCCAATGGGGACTAGCGGGCAACTTCTACGAGCAGTACTTC CASSQWGLAGNFYEQYF
TRBJ2-7 NA NA TRBV5-1 TGCGCCAGCAGCAGGGACGGGAGCTCCTACGAGCAGTACTTC CASSRDGSSYEQYF
TRBJ2-6 NA NA TRBV19 TGTGCCAGCAAGAACCTTCTCCTATTTCAGGGCTCTGGGGCCAACGTCCTGACTTTC CASKNLLLFQGSGANVLTF
TRBJ2-5 NA TRBD1 TRBV6-1 TGTGCCAGCAGTGTAGGACAGGGTGGGGGCGTAGAGACCCAGTACTTC CASSVGQGGGVETQYF
TRBJ2-3 NA NA TRBV7-9 TGTGCCAGCAGCTTCGGGGACCCCGGCAGGGGCACAGATACGCAGTATTTT CASSFGDPGRGTDTQYF
TRBJ2-5 NA NA TRBV4-1 TGCGCCAGCAGCCAGCGGGACAGAGAGACCCAGTACTTC CASSQRDRETQYF
TRBJ1-1 NA NA TRBV6-5 TGTGCCAGCAGTATAGGGGGGAGTAGGCGGACTGAAGCTTTCTTT CASSIGGSRRTEAFF
TRBJ2-7 NA NA TRBV29-1 TGCAGCGTTGTTGGGGTGGGAGGCTCCCCCTACGAGCAGTACTTC CSVVGVGGSPYEQYF